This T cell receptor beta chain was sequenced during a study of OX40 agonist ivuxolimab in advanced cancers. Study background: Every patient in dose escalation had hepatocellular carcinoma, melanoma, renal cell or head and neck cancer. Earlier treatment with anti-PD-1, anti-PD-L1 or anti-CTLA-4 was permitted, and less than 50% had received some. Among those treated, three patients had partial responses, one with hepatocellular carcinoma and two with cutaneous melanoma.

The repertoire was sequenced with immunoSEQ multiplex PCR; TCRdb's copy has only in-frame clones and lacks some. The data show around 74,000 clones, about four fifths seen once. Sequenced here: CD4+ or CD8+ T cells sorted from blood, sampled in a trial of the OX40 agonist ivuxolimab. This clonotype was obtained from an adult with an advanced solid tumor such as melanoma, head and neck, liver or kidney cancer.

For the CDR3, the DNA is TGTGCCATCAGTTTTACAGGGGACGGCTATGGCTACACCTTC. This gives the protein CAISFTGDGYGYTF. The V call is TRBV10-3, the J call TRBJ1-2, with 7 bases identical to TRBD1. CDR3 length: 14 amino acids. Germline V gives CDR1 ENHRY, CDR2 SYGVKD. J lost 4 bases, V lost 5 bases, and 7 bases had no gene match.